This is a list of T cell receptor beta chains from one sample in a study of memory CD4+ T cells and cytomegalovirus serostatus. Sequencing was performed with immunoSEQ multiplex PCR; in TCRdb, only in-frame clones are kept and a portion is missing. Of about 39,000 clones in the sample, around 79% are singletons; the top ten hold 0.78%. The sequencing input was memory CD4+ T cells from blood. The origin of the receptors is an adult in good health and CMV-seronegative. Each CDR3 is given without its conserved first and last residue.

V: TRBV18
J: TRBJ1-1
CDR3: ASSGQGGTEAF

V: TRBV5-6
J: TRBJ2-5
CDR3: ASSYQETQY

V: TRBV30
J: TRBJ2-1
CDR3: AYRGNRGGYNEQF

V: TRBV6-1
J: TRBJ1-2
CDR3: ASLTSSGGSYGYT

V: TRBV10-3
J: TRBJ2-5
CDR3: AISGTGVVGSQETQY

V: TRBV6-4
J: TRBJ2-5
CDR3: ASREWRARETQY

V: TRBV5-8
J: TRBJ1-2
CDR3: ASASWDSVYYGYT

V: TRBV5-1
J: TRBJ2-2
CDR3: ASSLDGGHGELF

V: TRBV15
J: TRBJ2-3
CDR3: ATSRDRGTDTQY

V: TRBV6-5
J: TRBJ1-1
CDR3: ASTPGTRAEAF

V: TRBV11-2
J: TRBJ1-3
CDR3: ASSLDQGYGNTIY

V: TRBV6-5
J: TRBJ1-1
CDR3: ASSYSSQGWATEAF

V: TRBV7-9
J: TRBJ2-7
CDR3: ASSLVRDWGYEQY

V: TRBV6-1
J: TRBJ1-6
CDR3: ASSESQGGGNSPLH

V: TRBV7-9
J: TRBJ2-5
CDR3: ASSFGLGGQETQY

V: TRBV18
J: TRBJ2-7
CDR3: ASSPPTGQGYEQY

V: TRBV10-3
J: TRBJ2-3
CDR3: AIGTSGTDTQY

V: TRBV6-5
J: TRBJ1-5
CDR3: ASRKGHRDQPQH

V: TRBV18
J: TRBJ1-6
CDR3: ASSVGQGSSSYNSPLH

V: TRBV28
J: TRBJ1-1
CDR3: ASSLAQRNTEAF

V: TRBV7-8
J: TRBJ1-3
CDR3: ASSWDRNRNTIY

V: TRBV21-1
J: TRBJ2-3
CDR3: ASSTSSPAGARDTQY

V: TRBV19
J: TRBJ2-3
CDR3: ASRSGLADTQY

V: TRBV5-1
J: TRBJ1-2
CDR3: ASSPEGGTTYGYT

V: TRBV2
J: TRBJ2-7
CDR3: ASSDRFSYEQY

V: TRBV5-6
J: TRBJ1-1
CDR3: ASSYLGDKGTEAF

V: TRBV6-5
J: TRBJ1-5
CDR3: ASSSNSNQPQH